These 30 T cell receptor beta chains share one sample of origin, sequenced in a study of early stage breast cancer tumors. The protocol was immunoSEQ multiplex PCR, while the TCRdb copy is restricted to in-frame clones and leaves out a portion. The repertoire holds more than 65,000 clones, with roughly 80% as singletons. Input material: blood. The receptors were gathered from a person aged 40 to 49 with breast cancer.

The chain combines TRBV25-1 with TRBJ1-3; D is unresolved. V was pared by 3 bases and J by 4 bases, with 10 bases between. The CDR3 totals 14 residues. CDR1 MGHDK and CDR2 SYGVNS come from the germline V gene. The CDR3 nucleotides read TGTGCCAGCAGTGAGGGAGGGTGGGGAAACACCATATATTTT. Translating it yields CASSEGGWGNTIYF. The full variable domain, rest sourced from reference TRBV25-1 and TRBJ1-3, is EADIYQTPRYLVIGTGKKITLECSQTMGHDKMYWYQQDPGMELHLIHYSYGVNSTEKGDLSSESTVSRIRTEHFPLTLESARPSHTSQYLCASSEGGWGNTIYFGEGSWLTVV.

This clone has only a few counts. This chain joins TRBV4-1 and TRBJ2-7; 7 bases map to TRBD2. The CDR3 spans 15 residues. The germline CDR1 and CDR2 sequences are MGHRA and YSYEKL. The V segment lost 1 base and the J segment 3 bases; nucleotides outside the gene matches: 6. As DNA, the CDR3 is TGCGCCAGCAGCCAAGTTCTAGCGGTTATCTACGAGCAGTACTTC. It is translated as CASSQVLAVIYEQYF.

CDR3 bases: TGTGCCAGTAGTATGTTACCGGGACTAGCGGATCCCTACGAGCAGTACTTC. This encodes CASSMLPGLADPYEQYF. The chain carries TRBV19 and TRBJ2-7; 11 bases match TRBD2. Germline assignment: CDR1 LNHDA and CDR2 SQIVND (reference sequence). With 3 bases clipped from V and 2 bases from J, the junction kept 9 bases outside the gene matches. CDR3 size: 17 residues.

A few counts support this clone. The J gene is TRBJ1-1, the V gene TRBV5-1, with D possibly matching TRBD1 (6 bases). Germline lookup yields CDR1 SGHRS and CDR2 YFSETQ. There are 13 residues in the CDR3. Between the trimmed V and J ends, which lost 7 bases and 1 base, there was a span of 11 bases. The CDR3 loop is CASYGQRNTEAFF. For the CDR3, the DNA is TGCGCCAGCTACGGACAGAGGAACACTGAAGCTTTCTTT. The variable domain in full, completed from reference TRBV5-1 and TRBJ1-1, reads KAGVTQTPRYLIKTRGQQVTLSCSPISGHRSVSWYQQTPGQGLQFLFEYFSETQRNKGNFPGRFSGRQFSNSRSEMNVSTLELGDSALYLCASYGQRNTEAFFGQGTRLTVV.

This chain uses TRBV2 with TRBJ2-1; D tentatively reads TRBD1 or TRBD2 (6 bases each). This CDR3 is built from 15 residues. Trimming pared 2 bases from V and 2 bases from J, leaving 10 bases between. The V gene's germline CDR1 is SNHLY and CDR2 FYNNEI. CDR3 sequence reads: CASSESGAPYNEQFF. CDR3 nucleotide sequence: TGTGCCAGCAGTGAATCGGGGGCCCCCTACAATGAGCAGTTCTTC.

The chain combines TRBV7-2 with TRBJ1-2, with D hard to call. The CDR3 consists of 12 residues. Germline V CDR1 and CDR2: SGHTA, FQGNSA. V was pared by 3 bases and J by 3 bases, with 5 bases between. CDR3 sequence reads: CASSFADYGYTF. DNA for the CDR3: TGTGCCAGCAGCTTTGCGGACTATGGCTACACCTTC.

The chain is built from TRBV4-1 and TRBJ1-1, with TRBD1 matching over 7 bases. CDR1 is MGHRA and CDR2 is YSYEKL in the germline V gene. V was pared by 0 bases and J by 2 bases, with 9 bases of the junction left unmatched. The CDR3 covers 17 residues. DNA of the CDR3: TGCGCCAGCAGCCAAGATAGAGGCTCAGGGGGAAACACTGAAGCTTTCTTT. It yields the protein CASSQDRGSGGNTEAFF.

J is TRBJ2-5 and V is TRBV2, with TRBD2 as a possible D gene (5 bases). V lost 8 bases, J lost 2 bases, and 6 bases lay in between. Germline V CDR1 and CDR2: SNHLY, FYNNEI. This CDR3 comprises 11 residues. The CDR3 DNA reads TGTGCCAGCGGGAGTCAAGAGACCCAGTACTTC. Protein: CASGSQETQYF.

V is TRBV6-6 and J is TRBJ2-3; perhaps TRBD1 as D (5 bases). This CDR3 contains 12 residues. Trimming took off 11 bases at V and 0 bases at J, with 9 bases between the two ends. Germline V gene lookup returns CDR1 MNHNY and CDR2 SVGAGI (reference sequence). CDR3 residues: CAAQGSTDTQYF. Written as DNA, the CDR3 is TGTGCCGCCCAGGGTAGCACAGATACGCAGTATTTT.

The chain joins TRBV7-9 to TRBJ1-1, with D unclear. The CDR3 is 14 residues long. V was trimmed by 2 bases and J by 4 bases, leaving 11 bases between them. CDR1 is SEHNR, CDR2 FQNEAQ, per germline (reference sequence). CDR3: CASSLSSSFTEAFF. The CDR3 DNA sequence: TGTGCCAGCAGCTTATCGAGTAGTTTCACTGAAGCTTTCTTT.

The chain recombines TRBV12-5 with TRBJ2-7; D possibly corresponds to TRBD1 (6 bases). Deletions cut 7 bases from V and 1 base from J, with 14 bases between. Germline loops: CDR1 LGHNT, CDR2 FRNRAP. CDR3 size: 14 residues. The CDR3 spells CASVSGEYSYEQYF. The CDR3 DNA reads TGTGCTAGTGTCTCAGGGGAGTATTCCTACGAGCAGTACTTC. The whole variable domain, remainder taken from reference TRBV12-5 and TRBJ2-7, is DARVTQTPRHKVTEMGQEVTMRCQPILGHNTVFWYRQTMMQGLELLAYFRNRAPLDDSGMPKDRFSAEMPDATLATLKIQPSEPRDSAVYFCASVSGEYSYEQYFGPGTRLTVT.

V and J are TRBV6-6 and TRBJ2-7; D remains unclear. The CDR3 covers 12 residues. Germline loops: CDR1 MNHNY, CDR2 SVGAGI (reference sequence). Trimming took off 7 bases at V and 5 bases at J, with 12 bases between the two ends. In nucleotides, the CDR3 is TGTGCCAGCACCGTGAGGTCGGACGAGCAGTACTTC. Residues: CASTVRSDEQYF.

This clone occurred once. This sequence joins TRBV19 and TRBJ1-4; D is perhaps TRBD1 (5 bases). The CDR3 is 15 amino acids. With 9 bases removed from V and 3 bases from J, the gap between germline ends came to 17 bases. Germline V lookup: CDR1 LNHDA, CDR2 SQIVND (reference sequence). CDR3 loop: CASRTSEGANEKLFF. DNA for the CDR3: TGTGCCAGCCGGACCTCTGAAGGGGCTAATGAAAAACTGTTTTTT.

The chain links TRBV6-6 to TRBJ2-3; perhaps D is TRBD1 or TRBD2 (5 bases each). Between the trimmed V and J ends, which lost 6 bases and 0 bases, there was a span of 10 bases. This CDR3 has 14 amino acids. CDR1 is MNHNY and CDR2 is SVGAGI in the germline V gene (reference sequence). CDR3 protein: CASRGDHSTDTQYF. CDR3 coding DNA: TGTGCCAGCAGAGGGGACCACAGCACAGATACGCAGTATTTT.

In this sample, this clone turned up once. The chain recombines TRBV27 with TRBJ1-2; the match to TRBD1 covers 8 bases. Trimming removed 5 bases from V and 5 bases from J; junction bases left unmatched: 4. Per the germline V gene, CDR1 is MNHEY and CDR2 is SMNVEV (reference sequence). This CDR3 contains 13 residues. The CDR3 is CASSPGGRYGYTF. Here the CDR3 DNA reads TGTGCCAGCAGTCCAGGGGGCAGGTATGGCTACACCTTC.

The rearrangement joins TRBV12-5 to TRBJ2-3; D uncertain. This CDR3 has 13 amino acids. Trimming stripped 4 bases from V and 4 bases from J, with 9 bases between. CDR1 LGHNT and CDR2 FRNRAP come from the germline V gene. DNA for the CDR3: TGTGCTAGTGGTTGGGCCCCTCCAGATACGCAGTATTTT. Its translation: CASGWAPPDTQYF.

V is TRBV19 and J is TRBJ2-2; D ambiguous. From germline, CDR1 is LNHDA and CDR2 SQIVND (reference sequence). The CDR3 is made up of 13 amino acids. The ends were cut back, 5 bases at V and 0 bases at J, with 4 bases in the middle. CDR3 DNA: TGTGCCAGTAGTGACCCGAACACCGGGGAGCTGTTTTTT. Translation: CASSDPNTGELFF.

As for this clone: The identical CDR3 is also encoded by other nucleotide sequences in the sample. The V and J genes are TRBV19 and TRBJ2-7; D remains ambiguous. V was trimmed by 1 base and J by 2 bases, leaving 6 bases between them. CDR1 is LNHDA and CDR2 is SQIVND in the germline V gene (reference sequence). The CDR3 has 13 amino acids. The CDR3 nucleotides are TGTGCCAGTAGTATAGGCCTGACCTACGAGCAGTACTTC. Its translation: CASSIGLTYEQYF.

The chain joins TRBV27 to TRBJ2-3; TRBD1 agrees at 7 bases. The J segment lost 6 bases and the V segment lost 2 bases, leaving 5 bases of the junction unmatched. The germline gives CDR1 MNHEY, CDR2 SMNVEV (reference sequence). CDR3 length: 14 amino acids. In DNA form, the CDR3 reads TGTGCCAGCAGTTTAGGGGACAGTCGTGATACGCAGTATTTT. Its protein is CASSLGDSRDTQYF.

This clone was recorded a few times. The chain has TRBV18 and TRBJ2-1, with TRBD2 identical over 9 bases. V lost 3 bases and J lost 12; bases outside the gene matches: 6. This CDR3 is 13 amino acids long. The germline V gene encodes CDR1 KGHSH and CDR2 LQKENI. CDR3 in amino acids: CASSPFSGRAQFF. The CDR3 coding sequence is TGTGCCAGCTCACCCTTTAGCGGGAGAGCGCAGTTCTTC.

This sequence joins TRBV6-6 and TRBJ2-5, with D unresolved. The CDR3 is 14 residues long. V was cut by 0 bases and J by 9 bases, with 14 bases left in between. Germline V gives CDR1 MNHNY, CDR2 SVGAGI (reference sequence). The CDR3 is CASSYSRPRVAQYF. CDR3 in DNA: TGTGCCAGCAGTTACTCGCGTCCTAGGGTGGCCCAGTACTTC.

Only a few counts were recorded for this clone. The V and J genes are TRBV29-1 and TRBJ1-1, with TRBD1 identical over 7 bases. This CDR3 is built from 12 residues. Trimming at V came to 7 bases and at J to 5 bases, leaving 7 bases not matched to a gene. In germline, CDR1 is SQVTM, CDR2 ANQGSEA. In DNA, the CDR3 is TGCAGCGCCTTGACAGGGAAGACTGAAGCTTTCTTT. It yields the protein CSALTGKTEAFF. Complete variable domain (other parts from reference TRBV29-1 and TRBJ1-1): SAVISQKPSRDICQRGTSLTIQCQVDSQVTMMFWYRQQPGQSLTLIATANQGSEATYESGFVIDKFPISRPNLTFSTLTVSNMSPEDSSIYLCSALTGKTEAFFGQGTRLTVV.

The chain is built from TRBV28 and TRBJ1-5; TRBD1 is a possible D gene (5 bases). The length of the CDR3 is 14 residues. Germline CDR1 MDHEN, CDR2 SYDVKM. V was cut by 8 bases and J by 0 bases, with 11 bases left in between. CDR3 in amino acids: CASVGPNSNQPQHF. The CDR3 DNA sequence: TGTGCCAGCGTGGGACCAAATAGCAATCAGCCCCAGCATTTT.

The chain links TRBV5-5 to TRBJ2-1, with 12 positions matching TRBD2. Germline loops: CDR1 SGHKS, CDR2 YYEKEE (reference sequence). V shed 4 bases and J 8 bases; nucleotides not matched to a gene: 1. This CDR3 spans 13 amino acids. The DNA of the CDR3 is TGTGCCAGCAGCACTAGCGGGAGGCATGAGCAGTTCTTC. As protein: CASSTSGRHEQFF.

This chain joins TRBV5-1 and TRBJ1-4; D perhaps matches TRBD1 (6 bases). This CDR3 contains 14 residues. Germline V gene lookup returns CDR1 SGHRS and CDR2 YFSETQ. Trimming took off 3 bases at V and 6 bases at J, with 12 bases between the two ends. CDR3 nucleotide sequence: TGCGCCAGCAGCTGGACCAACAGGGATGAAAAACTGTTTTTT. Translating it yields CASSWTNRDEKLFF.

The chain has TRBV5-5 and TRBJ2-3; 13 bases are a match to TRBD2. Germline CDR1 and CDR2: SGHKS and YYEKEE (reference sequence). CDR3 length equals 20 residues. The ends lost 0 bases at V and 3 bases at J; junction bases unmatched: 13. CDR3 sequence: CASSLVGALAGGPGTDTQYF. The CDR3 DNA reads TGTGCCAGCAGCTTGGTGGGGGCACTAGCGGGAGGGCCCGGGACAGATACGCAGTATTTT.

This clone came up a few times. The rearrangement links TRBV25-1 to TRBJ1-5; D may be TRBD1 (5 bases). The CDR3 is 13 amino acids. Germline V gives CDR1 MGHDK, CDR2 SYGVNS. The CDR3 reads CAPGALGGQPQHF. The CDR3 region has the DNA TGTGCTCCCGGGGCACTGGGAGGTCAGCCCCAGCATTTT.

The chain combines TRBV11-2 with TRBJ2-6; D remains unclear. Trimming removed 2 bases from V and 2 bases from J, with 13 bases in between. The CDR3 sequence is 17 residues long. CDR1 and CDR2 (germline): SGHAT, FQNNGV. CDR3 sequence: CASSLTLDGAGANVLTF. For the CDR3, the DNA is TGTGCCAGCAGCTTAACATTGGATGGAGCTGGGGCCAACGTCCTGACTTTC.

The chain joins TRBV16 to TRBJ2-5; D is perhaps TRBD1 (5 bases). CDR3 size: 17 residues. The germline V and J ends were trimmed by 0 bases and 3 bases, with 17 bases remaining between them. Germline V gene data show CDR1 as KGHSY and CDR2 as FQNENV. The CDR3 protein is CASSQSMTDVDEETQYF. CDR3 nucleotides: TGTGCCAGCAGCCAATCGATGACAGATGTAGATGAAGAGACCCAGTACTTC.

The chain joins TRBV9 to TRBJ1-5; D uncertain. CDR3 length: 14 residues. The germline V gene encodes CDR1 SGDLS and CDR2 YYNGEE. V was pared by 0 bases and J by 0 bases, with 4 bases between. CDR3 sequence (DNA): TGTGCCAGCAGCGTAGGTTTTAGCAATCAGCCCCAGCATTTT. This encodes CASSVGFSNQPQHF.